The present T cell receptor (delta chain) was sequenced within a study of γδ T cells in repeated Plasmodium falciparum infection. The J segment lost 0 bases and the V segment lost 0 bases, leaving 21 bases of the junction unmatched. The CDR3 is 22 amino acids. Germline CDR1 is GEAIGNYY and CDR2 is EKD. TCRdb redid clone calling on the multiplex PCR reads using CATT. This sample has approximately 93,000 delta-chain clones, with 0.98% found just once. A note on this clone: The amino acid sequence in TCRdb belongs to a much larger clone and departs from this DNA's translation at residue 11, likely a sequencing read error; the sequence shown is translated from the DNA.

Bulk repertoires came from Vgamma9/Vdelta2+ or Vdelta2-negative gammadelta T cells flow-sorted from PBMC. The chain joins TRDV2 to TRDJ1, with 10 positions matching TRDD3. The J gene, missing from TCRdb, was assigned here through DNA to germline matching. This sequence was found in a pool of human donors (malaria-infected and uninfected, not separated). Sequencing input: gamma-delta T cells from blood. The CDR3 DNA follows: TGTGCCTGTGACACCGTTCGGGGGGATACGTACCGGAGGCCTTCGTACACCGATAAACTCATCTTT. Amino acid sequence: CACDTVRGDTYRRPSYTDKLIF.